Following are 13 T cell receptor beta chains from one sample sequenced in a study of cytomegalovirus exposure and HLA in healthy donors. The PCR contained 60 Vbeta and 13 Jbeta primers. Method: immunoSEQ multiplex PCR; TCRdb's copy keeps in-frame clones and lacks some. The sample holds 200,000 or so clones, roughly three quarters seen once. Sequenced: PBMCs. The receptor source for this set is a man in his fifties in good health and CMV-seronegative.

The V gene is TRBV7-9, the J gene TRBJ1-4, with 8 bases lining up with TRBD1. CDR1 and CDR2 from the germline V gene are SEHNR and FQNEAQ (reference sequence). V lost 8 bases, J lost 7 bases, and 12 bases stayed unmatched. This CDR3 has 15 residues. The CDR3 sequence is CASVGGDRGGEKLFF. CDR3 DNA sequence: TGTGCCAGCGTTGGGGGAGACAGGGGAGGTGAAAAACTGTTTTTT.

This clone showed up just a few times. The chain links TRBV7-2 to TRBJ1-5; D perhaps matches TRBD1 (5 bases). Germline CDR1 reads SGHTA; CDR2 reads FQGNSA. Trimming pared 2 bases from V and 5 bases from J, leaving 10 bases between. There are 14 residues in the CDR3. The CDR3 is CASSLTQGYQPQHF. DNA for the CDR3: TGTGCCAGCAGCTTAACTCAGGGTTATCAGCCCCAGCATTTT.

Regarding this clone: This sample includes further DNA sequences coding for the same CDR3. The chain recombines TRBV7-2 with TRBJ2-7; 11 nucleotides line up with TRBD2. The J segment lost 8 bases and the V segment lost 4 bases, leaving 16 bases of the junction unmatched. Germline values: CDR1 SGHTA, CDR2 FQGNSA. The CDR3 spans 17 residues. CDR3 amino acids: CASSSSPLLAGVEKQYF. The DNA for the CDR3 is TGTGCCAGCAGCTCCTCTCCTCTACTAGCGGGGGTAGAGAAGCAGTACTTC.

The chain uses TRBV15 and TRBJ2-6; D is ambiguous. There are 18 residues in the CDR3. V gave up 0 bases and J gave up 0 bases, with 12 bases separating them. CDR1 LNHNV and CDR2 YYDKDF come from the germline V gene (reference sequence). The CDR3 DNA reads as TGTGCCACCAGCAGAGACGCCTTATTGAGCTCTGGGGCCAACGTCCTGACTTTC. This gives the protein CATSRDALLSSGANVLTF.

This rearrangement joins TRBV11-1 to TRBJ2-3; TRBD2 matches at 12 bases. The junction had 6 bases not matched to a gene; V was cut back by 5 bases and J by 6 bases. The germline CDR1 and CDR2 sequences are SGHAT and FQDESV (reference sequence). This CDR3 contains 15 residues. CDR3 coding DNA: TGTGCCAGCAGCGCGTGGACTAGCGGGATGGATACGCAGTATTTT. Translation gives CASSAWTSGMDTQYF.

The chain couples TRBV5-1 to TRBJ1-2; 8 positions match TRBD1. Germline CDR1 is SGHRS and CDR2 is YFSETQ. The trim removed 5 bases at V and 4 bases at J, leaving 10 bases unmatched. CDR3 length: 15 residues. CDR3 residues: CASRDAGQGPYGYTF. In nucleotides, the CDR3 is TGCGCCAGCAGGGATGCCGGACAGGGCCCCTATGGCTACACCTTC.

V usage is TRBV2 and J usage is TRBJ1-3; perhaps TRBD1 as D (5 bases). The V gene's germline CDR1 is SNHLY and CDR2 FYNNEI. This CDR3 is built from 15 residues. Trimming left V 6 bases short and J 0 bases short, with 12 bases between. CDR3 nucleotides: TGTGCCAGCAGACGGACACCGAGCTCTGGAAACACCATATATTTT. As protein: CASRRTPSSGNTIYF. Full variable domain (outside the CDR3, taken from reference TRBV2 and TRBJ1-3): EPEVTQTPSHQVTQMGQEVILRCVPISNHLYFYWYRQILGQKVEFLVSFYNNEISEKSEIFDDQFSVERPDGSNFTLKIRSTKLEDSAMYFCASRRTPSSGNTIYFGEGSWLTVV.

The chain carries TRBV6-6 and TRBJ1-2; no definite D call. This CDR3 spans 14 amino acids. V was pared by 0 bases and J by 8 bases, with 13 bases between. Per the germline V gene, CDR1 is MNHNY and CDR2 is SVGAGI (reference sequence). The CDR3 reads CASSYSVLGRGYTF. The CDR3 nucleotides read TGTGCCAGCAGTTACTCGGTCCTCGGGAGGGGCTACACCTTC.

The chain links TRBV28 to TRBJ1-1; perhaps TRBD1 as D (5 bases). Germline CDR1 MDHEN, CDR2 SYDVKM. The CDR3 is 15 amino acids. V shed 2 bases and J shed 1 base, with 11 bases lying between them. The CDR3 region is CASSLGTWGNTEAFF. For the CDR3, the DNA is TGTGCCAGCAGTTTAGGGACTTGGGGGAACACTGAAGCTTTCTTT. The variable domain in full, completed from reference TRBV28 and TRBJ1-1, reads DVKVTQSSRYLVKRTGEKVFLECVQDMDHENMFWYRQDPGLGLRLIYFSYDVKMKEKGDIPEGYSVSREKKERFSLILESASTNQTSMYLCASSLGTWGNTEAFFGQGTRLTVV.

Only a few counts were recorded for this clone. The chain is built from TRBV7-9 and TRBJ2-5; perhaps TRBD2 as D (6 bases). Germline CDR1 reads SEHNR; CDR2 reads FQNEAQ (reference sequence). CDR3 length equals 17 residues. Trimming cost V 3 bases and J 7 bases, with 24 bases left between them. CDR3 DNA sequence: TGTGCCAGCAGCTTGGACGGGGGAAAGGCGTTGAGAGGGACCCAGTACTTC. This encodes CASSLDGGKALRGTQYF.

Here the CDR3 reads CASRLQGFTDTQYF. For the CDR3, the DNA is TGTGCCAGCAGACTACAGGGGTTCACAGATACGCAGTATTTT. The genes are TRBV6-5 and TRBJ2-3, with TRBD1 identical over 7 bases. The length of the CDR3 is 14 residues. V dropped 6 bases and J dropped 2; count of bases not matched to a gene: 5. Germline assignment: CDR1 MNHEY and CDR2 SVGAGI.

The V and J genes are TRBV5-1 and TRBJ2-5; possible D gene TRBD2, 6 bases. The ends were cut back, 0 bases at V and 5 bases at J, with 14 bases in the middle. In germline, CDR1 is SGHRS, CDR2 YFSETQ. The CDR3 loop spans 15 amino acids. CDR3 sequence reads: CASSLVELATETQYF. The CDR3 region has the DNA TGCGCCAGCAGCTTGGTAGAGCTAGCGACGGAGACCCAGTACTTC. The full variable domain, with the rest looked up from reference TRBV5-1 and TRBJ2-5, is KAGVTQTPRYLIKTRGQQVTLSCSPISGHRSVSWYQQTPGQGLQFLFEYFSETQRNKGNFPGRFSGRQFSNSRSEMNVSTLELGDSALYLCASSLVELATETQYFGPGTRLLVL.

In its sample, this clone was seen once. The chain uses TRBV6-6 and TRBJ1-2; D perhaps matches TRBD1 (6 bases). V lost 6 bases, J lost 0 bases, and 11 bases lay in between. The CDR3 extends over 14 amino acids. The germline V gene has CDR1 MNHNY and CDR2 SVGAGI (reference sequence). The CDR3 region has the DNA TGTGCCAGCAGCCGGGACATAGCTAACTATGGCTACACCTTC. Its translation: CASSRDIANYGYTF.